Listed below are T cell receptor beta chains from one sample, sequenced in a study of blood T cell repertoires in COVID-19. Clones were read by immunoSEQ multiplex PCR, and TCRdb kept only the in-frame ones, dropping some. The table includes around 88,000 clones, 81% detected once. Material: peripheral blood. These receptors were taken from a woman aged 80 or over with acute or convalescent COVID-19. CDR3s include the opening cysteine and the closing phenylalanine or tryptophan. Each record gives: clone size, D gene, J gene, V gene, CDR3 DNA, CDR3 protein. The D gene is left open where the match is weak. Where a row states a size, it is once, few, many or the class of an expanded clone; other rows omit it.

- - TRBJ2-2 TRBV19 TGTGCCAGTAGTATAGCAGGCCTCAGGGCCGGGGAGCTGTTTTTT CASSIAGLRAGELFF
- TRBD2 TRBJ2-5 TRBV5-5 TGTGCCAGCAGCCGGGACTATAACCAAGAGACCCAGTACTTC CASSRDYNQETQYF
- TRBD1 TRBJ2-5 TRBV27 TGTGCCAGCAGTCCCTGGACAGGGGAACAAGAGACCCAGTACTTC CASSPWTGEQETQYF
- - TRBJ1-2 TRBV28 TGTGCCAGCACCTCGGGGGGGCGCAGGTATGGCTACACCTTC CASTSGGRRYGYTF
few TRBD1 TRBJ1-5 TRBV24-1 TGTGCCACCAGTGACCATGGACAGGCGACCAATCAGCCCCAGCATTTT CATSDHGQATNQPQHF
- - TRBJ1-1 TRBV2 TGTGCCAGCAGTGAAAGGACAGCTTACACTGAAGCTTTCTTT CASSERTAYTEAFF
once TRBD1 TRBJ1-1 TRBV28 TGTGCCACCCTACAGGGGGATTTGGGGACTGAAGCTTTCTTT CATLQGDLGTEAFF
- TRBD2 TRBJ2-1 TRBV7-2 TGTGCCAGCAGCCAGAGATACGGGGGGGCCCCGTCCAATGAGCAGTTCTTC CASSQRYGGAPSNEQFF
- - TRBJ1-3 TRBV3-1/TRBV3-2 TGTGCCAGCACCTGGGGGGGAGGAAACACCATATATTTT CASTWGGGNTIYF
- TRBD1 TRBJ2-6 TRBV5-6 TGTGCCAGCAGCTTGGTGTTCGGACAGGGCTCTGGGGCCAACGTCCTGACTTTC CASSLVFGQGSGANVLTF
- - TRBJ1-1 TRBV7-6 TGTGCCAGCAGCTTAGCGAGAGGGGAAGCTTTCTTT CASSLARGEAFF
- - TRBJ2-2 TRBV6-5 TGTGCCAGCACCCCGGGGGGCAGGTCGAACGGGGAGCTGTTTTTT CASTPGGRSNGELFF
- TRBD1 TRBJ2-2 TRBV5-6 TGTGCCAGCAGCTTGGCCGTCAGGGGGCGCAACACCGGGGAGCTGTTTTTT CASSLAVRGRNTGELFF
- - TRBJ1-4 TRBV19 TGTGCCAGTAGTTACAGGCAGAATAGAAATGAAAAACTGTTTTTT CASSYRQNRNEKLFF
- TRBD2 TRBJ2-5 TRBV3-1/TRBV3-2 TGTGCCAGCAGCCAAGTGGGAGGGTTGAGGGAGACCCAGTACTTC CASSQVGGLRETQYF
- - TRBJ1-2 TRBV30 TGTGCCTGGACAGGCAACGGCTATGGCTACACCTTC CAWTGNGYGYTF
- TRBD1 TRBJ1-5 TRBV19 TGTGCCAGTAGAACGGCAGGGGGCGGGAGCAATCAGCCCCAGCATTTT CASRTAGGGSNQPQHF
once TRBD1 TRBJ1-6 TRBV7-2 TGTGCCAGCAGCTCCGGCGGGACAGGGGTATGGTCACCCCTCCACTTT CASSSGGTGVWSPLHF
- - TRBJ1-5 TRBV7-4 TGTGCCAGCAGCTTACGAATCGGGGTTTTGGAGCCCCAGCATTTT CASSLRIGVLEPQHF
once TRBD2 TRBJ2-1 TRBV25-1 TGTGCCAGCAGGGCTAGCGGGGGGATCGGTGAGCAGTTCTTC CASRASGGIGEQFF
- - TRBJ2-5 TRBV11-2 TGTGCCAGCAGCTTGGGGAGACGGACGTACGAGACCCAGTACTTC CASSLGRRTYETQYF
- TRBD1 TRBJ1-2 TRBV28 TGTGCCAGCAGTTTACTCTCCGGGACAGGGAACTATGGCTACACCTTC CASSLLSGTGNYGYTF
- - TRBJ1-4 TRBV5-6 TGTGCCAGCAGCTTCCGTGAAAAACTGTTTTTT CASSFREKLFF
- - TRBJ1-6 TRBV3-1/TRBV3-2 TGTGCCAGCAGCCCTGACCTCTACAGCTTTAATTCACCCCTCCACTTT CASSPDLYSFNSPLHF
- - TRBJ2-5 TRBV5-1 TGCGCCAGCAGCCTTCAGGGTGGGCCGGGAGAGACCCAGTACTTC CASSLQGGPGETQYF
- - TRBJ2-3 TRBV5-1 TGCGCCAGCAGCTTGAGGACTTCTAGCACAGATACGCAGTATTTT CASSLRTSSTDTQYF
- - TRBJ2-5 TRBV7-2 TGTGCCAGCAGCTTAGACCGGACAGAAGAGACCCAGTACTTC CASSLDRTEETQYF
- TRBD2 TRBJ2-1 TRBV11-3 TGTGCCAGCAGCTCTGGACTAGCGGGGGGTAAATACAATGAGCAGTTCTTC CASSSGLAGGKYNEQFF
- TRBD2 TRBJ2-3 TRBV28 TGTGCCAGCAGTTTAGGGGGGGAGAGCACAGATACGCAGTATTTT CASSLGGESTDTQYF
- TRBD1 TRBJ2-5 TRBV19 TGTGCCAGTAGTAAATCGACAGGGTACCAAGAGACCCAGTACTTC CASSKSTGYQETQYF
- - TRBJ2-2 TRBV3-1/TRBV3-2 TGTGCCAGCAGCCTACGACAGGTTAACACCGGGGAGCTGTTTTTT CASSLRQVNTGELFF
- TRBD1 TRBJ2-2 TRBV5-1 TGCGCCAGCAACGTGGACAGGGGCCTCACCGGGGAGCTGTTTTTT CASNVDRGLTGELFF
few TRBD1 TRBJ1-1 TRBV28 TGTGCCAGCAGTTCGCAGGGGGCAGGAAACACTGAAGCTTTCTTT CASSSQGAGNTEAFF
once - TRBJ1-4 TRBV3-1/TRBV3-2 TGTGCCAGCAGCCCCCCAGGAGGGTCTAATGAAAAACTGTTTTTT CASSPPGGSNEKLFF
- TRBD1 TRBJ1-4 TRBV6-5 TGTGCCAGCAGTCACGCACAGGGGGTAGATGAAAAACTGTTTTTT CASSHAQGVDEKLFF
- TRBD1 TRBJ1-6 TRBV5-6 TGTGCCAGCAGCCGGCAACCGGGACAGGTATTCGGATTTTCACCCCTCCACTTT CASSRQPGQVFGFSPLHF
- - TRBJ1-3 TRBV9 TGTGCCAGCAGCGCCCCGTACGACACTCTTGGAAACACCATATATTTT CASSAPYDTLGNTIYF
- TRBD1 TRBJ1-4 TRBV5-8 TGTGCCAGCAGCACCACCGGGACAGTGCTTAAACTGTTTTTT CASSTTGTVLKLFF
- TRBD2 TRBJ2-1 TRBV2 TGTGCCAGCACCGGGGGGGCGTCCTACAATGAGCAGTTCTTC CASTGGASYNEQFF
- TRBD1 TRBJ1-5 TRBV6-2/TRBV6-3 TGTGCCAGCAGTGCGTCCCAGGGGGCGCGTCGACAGCCCCAGCATTTT CASSASQGARRQPQHF
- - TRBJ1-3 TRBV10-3 TGTGCCATCAGTTCGAGGAGGGGCTCTGGAAACACCATATATTTT CAISSRRGSGNTIYF
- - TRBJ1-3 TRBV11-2 TGTGCCAGCAGCTTCCGACAGGCGGCTGGAAACACCATATATTTT CASSFRQAAGNTIYF
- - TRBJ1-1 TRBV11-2 TGTGCCAGCAGCCGGACCGGGGGAGAAGCTTTCTTT CASSRTGGEAFF
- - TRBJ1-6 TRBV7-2 TGTGCCAGCAGCTCCCTGCGTAGGGAAGGACTTAATTCACCCCTCCACTTT CASSSLRREGLNSPLHF
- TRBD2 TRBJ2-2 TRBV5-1 TGCGCCAGCAGCTTGACTAGCGGGTCGGGCGGGGAGCTGTTTTTT CASSLTSGSGGELFF
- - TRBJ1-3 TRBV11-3 TGTGCCAGCAGCTTAGATCGCGGGTCCGGGAACACCATATATTTT CASSLDRGSGNTIYF
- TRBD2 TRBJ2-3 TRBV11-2 TGTGCCAGCAGCTTGCGGGGGTCTAGCACAGATACGCAGTATTTT CASSLRGSSTDTQYF
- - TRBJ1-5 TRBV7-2 TGTGCCAGCAGCTTAGGTCGGGGGGTTCAGCCCCAGCATTTT CASSLGRGVQPQHF
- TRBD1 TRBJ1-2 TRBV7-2 TGTGCCAGCAGCCCTGACAGGGGCGGATGGCACACCTTC CASSPDRGGWHTF
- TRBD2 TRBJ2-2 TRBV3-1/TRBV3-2 TGTGCCAGCAGCCAATACGTGGGACTAGCGGAAGTAACCGGGGAGCTGTTTTTT CASSQYVGLAEVTGELFF
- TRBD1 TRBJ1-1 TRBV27 TGTGCCAGCAGTCCTACTCAGACAGGGTGGAGAGCTGAAGCTTTCTTT CASSPTQTGWRAEAFF
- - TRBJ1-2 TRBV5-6 TGTGCCAGCAGCCCTCCCGCTGGGAGATCCACCTTC CASSPPAGRSTF
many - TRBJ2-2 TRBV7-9 TGTGCCAGCAGCTTAGATTACGAGGCCGGGGAGCTGTTTTTT CASSLDYEAGELFF
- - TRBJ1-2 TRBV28 TGTGCCAGCAGTTCTAGGCCCAGGGGTAACTATGGCTACACCTTC CASSSRPRGNYGYTF